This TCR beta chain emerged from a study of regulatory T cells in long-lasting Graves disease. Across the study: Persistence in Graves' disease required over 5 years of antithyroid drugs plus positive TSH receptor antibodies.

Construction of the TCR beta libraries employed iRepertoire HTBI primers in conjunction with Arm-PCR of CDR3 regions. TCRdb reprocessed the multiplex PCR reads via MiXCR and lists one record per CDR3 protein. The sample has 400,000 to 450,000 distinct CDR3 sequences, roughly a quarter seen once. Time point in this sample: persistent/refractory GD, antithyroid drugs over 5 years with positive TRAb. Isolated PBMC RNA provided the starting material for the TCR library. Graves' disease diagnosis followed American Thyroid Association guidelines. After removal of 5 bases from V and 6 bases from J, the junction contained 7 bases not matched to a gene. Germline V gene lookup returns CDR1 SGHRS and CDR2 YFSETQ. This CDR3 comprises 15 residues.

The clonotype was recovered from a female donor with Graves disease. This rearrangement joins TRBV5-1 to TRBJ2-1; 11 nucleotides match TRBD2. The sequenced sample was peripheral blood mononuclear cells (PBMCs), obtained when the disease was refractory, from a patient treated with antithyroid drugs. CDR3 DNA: TGCGCCAGCAGTTTGAGACTAGCGGGAATCAATGAGCAGTTCTTC. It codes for CASSLRLAGINEQFF.